Each of the 23 T cell receptor beta chains below was sequenced from the same sample in a study of blood T cells in healthy people across ages. The authors ran a second PCR of about 6 to 12 cycles using a sample-barcoded 5' primer and a J-beta primer mix. From the 5' RACE reads, TCRdb called clonotypes with MiXCR, one entry per CDR3 protein. The repertoire holds 750,000 to 1,000,000 distinct CDR3 sequences, with just under 30% as singletons. The same data also went into a second study, on T cells of mothers and their children.

Sequenced: blood. Source of these receptors: a woman aged 40 to 55 in good health.

In its sample, this clonotype was seen a few times. The chain combines TRBV20-1 with TRBJ1-6; D is perhaps TRBD1 (5 bases). CDR1 is DFQATT and CDR2 is SNEGSKA in the germline V gene (reference sequence). This CDR3 region has 15 residues. The V and J ends lost 0 bases and 8 bases respectively, with 14 bases between them. CDR3 loop: CSARDQGPNDSPLHF. The CDR3 region has the DNA TGCAGTGCTAGAGATCAGGGACCTAACGATTCACCCCTCCACTTT.

The chain employs TRBV7-2 and TRBJ1-2; 7 positions match TRBD1. There are 14 residues in the CDR3. Germline assignment: CDR1 SGHTA and CDR2 FQGNSA. The junction had 6 bases not matched to a gene; V was cut back by 6 bases and J by 2 bases. For the CDR3, the DNA is TGTGCCAGCAGATCGACAGGGATCAACTATGGCTACACCTTC. Its translation: CASRSTGINYGYTF.

This clonotype occurred a few times. CDR3 DNA: TGTGCCAGCATATCCGTCCACGAGACCCAGTACTTC. Its protein product is CASISVHETQYF. The chain couples TRBV28 to TRBJ2-5; no definite D call. Germline V gene lookup returns CDR1 MDHEN and CDR2 SYDVKM. The CDR3 covers 12 residues. V was cut by 7 bases and J by 5 bases, with 11 bases left in between. Based on the CDR3 plus reference TRBV28 and TRBJ2-5, the full variable domain is DVKVTQSSRYLVKRTGEKVFLECVQDMDHENMFWYRQDPGLGLRLIYFSYDVKMKEKGDIPEGYSVSREKKERFSLILESASTNQTSMYLCASISVHETQYFGPGTRLLVL.

This clonotype was seen only a few times. This chain links TRBV5-1 with TRBJ2-1; D is unclear. The CDR3 runs to 15 residues. The germline V gene has CDR1 SGHRS and CDR2 YFSETQ. Trimming took off 4 bases at V and 5 bases at J, with 16 bases between the two ends. The CDR3 region is CASSRLLDGNNEQFF. For the CDR3, the DNA is TGCGCCAGCAGCAGACTCCTCGACGGTAACAATGAGCAGTTCTTC.

The rearrangement uses TRBV4-1 and TRBJ1-2, with TRBD1 matching over 9 bases. Germline CDR1 MGHRA, CDR2 YSYEKL. The CDR3 spans 16 residues. Germline trimming cut 3 bases from V and 8 bases from J; bases unmatched to any gene: 13. This CDR3 reads CASSQPRDRVVEGYTF. CDR3 coding DNA: TGCGCCAGCAGCCAGCCAAGGGACAGGGTAGTAGAAGGCTACACCTTC.

This clonotype has a handful of counts. V gene TRBV6-5 combines with J gene TRBJ1-2; D possibly corresponds to TRBD1 (6 bases). The CDR3 consists of 16 residues. CDR1 is MNHEY, CDR2 SVGAGI, per germline. Trimming stripped 0 bases from V and 4 bases from J, with 15 bases between. CDR3 loop: CASSYSRDTVSYGYTF. As DNA, the CDR3 is TGTGCCAGCAGTTACTCGAGGGACACTGTATCCTATGGCTACACCTTC.

The sample holds a few counts of this clonotype. This chain joins TRBV10-3 and TRBJ2-3; 8 positions agree with TRBD2. After removal of 3 bases from V and 5 bases from J, the junction contained 10 bases not matched to a gene. CDR3 length: 16 residues. CDR1 ENHRY and CDR2 SYGVKD come from the germline V gene. The CDR3 nucleotides are TGTGCCATCAGTGACACTAGCGGAGAAGTGGGAGATACGCAGTATTTT. Translated: CAISDTSGEVGDTQYF.

This clonotype was counted many times. The rearrangement joins TRBV9 to TRBJ2-2; D gene ambiguous. V was clipped by 1 base and J by 0 bases, with 7 bases between them. Germline-derived CDR1 and CDR2 are SGDLS and YYNGEE. This CDR3 is 15 amino acids long. CDR3 loop: CASSVSGSNTGELFF. CDR3 nucleotides: TGTGCCAGCAGCGTATCCGGTTCGAACACCGGGGAGCTGTTTTTT.

This clonotype has a handful of counts. The chain joins TRBV7-2 to TRBJ1-1; D possibly corresponds to TRBD1 (5 bases). This CDR3 spans 15 amino acids. Germline V gene sequence: CDR1 SGHTA, CDR2 FQGNSA. Trimming cost V 1 base and J 5 bases, with 14 bases left between them. The CDR3 sequence: CASSLGSGWDTEAFF. CDR3 nucleotide sequence: TGTGCCAGCAGCTTAGGGTCAGGGTGGGATACTGAAGCTTTCTTT.

This clonotype has at least ten counts. The CDR3: CASSYSRQGPPKYYEQYF. In nucleotides, the CDR3 is TGTGCCAGCAGTTACTCGAGACAGGGGCCACCCAAGTACTACGAGCAGTACTTC. The genes are TRBV6-5 and TRBJ2-7, with 8 bases identical to TRBD1. The CDR3 runs 18 residues. CDR1 and CDR2 (germline): MNHEY, SVGAGI. Losses at the gene ends were 0 bases for V and 3 bases for J; bases not matched to a gene: 13.

V and J are TRBV9 and TRBJ2-1; 13 nucleotides agree with TRBD2. V lost 2 bases to trimming and J lost 4 bases; unmatched junction nucleotides: 6. The CDR3 has 17 amino acids. The V gene's germline CDR1 is SGDLS and CDR2 YYNGEE. The CDR3 loop is CASSVRLAGGPYNEQFF. The CDR3, as DNA: TGTGCCAGCAGCGTTAGACTAGCGGGGGGCCCTTACAATGAGCAGTTCTTC.

This chain uses TRBV15 with TRBJ1-1; 7 bases align to TRBD1. Germline CDR1 is LNHNV and CDR2 is YYDKDF (reference sequence). V lost 5 bases to trimming and J lost 0 bases; unmatched junction nucleotides: 6. The CDR3 contains 15 residues. Here the CDR3 reads CATSRRDSVNTEAFF. The DNA of the CDR3 is TGTGCCACCAGCCGAAGGGACAGCGTGAACACTGAAGCTTTCTTT. The full variable domain, in which reference TRBV15 and TRBJ1-1 provide the parts outside the CDR3, is DAMVIQNPRYQVTQFGKPVTLSCSQTLNHNVMYWYQQKSSQAPKLLFHYYDKDFNNEADTPDNFQSRRPNTSFCFLDIRSPGLGDTAMYLCATSRRDSVNTEAFFGQGTRLTVV.

This clonotype appeared a few times. The V gene is TRBV29-1, the J gene TRBJ2-1; 7 bases are a match to TRBD1. The length of the CDR3 is 15 residues. V was pared by 2 bases and J by 3 bases, with 7 bases of the junction left unmatched. The germline gives CDR1 SQVTM, CDR2 ANQGSEA. This CDR3 is CSVEIWDSDYNEQFF. The CDR3 DNA reads TGCAGCGTTGAAATTTGGGACAGTGACTACAATGAGCAGTTCTTC.

The chain employs TRBV5-1 and TRBJ2-3; D ambiguous. Between the trimmed V and J ends, which lost 5 bases and 4 bases, there was a span of 14 bases. The CDR3 runs to 14 residues. CDR1 is SGHRS, CDR2 YFSETQ, per germline. In DNA, the CDR3 is TGCGCCAGCAGTATGGGCTATGGCTCAGATACGCAGTATTTT. Protein product: CASSMGYGSDTQYF. Full variable domain (rest looked up from reference TRBV5-1 and TRBJ2-3): KAGVTQTPRYLIKTRGQQVTLSCSPISGHRSVSWYQQTPGQGLQFLFEYFSETQRNKGNFPGRFSGRQFSNSRSEMNVSTLELGDSALYLCASSMGYGSDTQYFGPGTRLTVL.

This clonotype has just a few counts. This chain connects TRBV5-1 to TRBJ2-1, with D tentatively TRBD1 or TRBD2 (5 bases each). The CDR3 runs to 13 residues. Per the germline V gene, CDR1 is SGHRS and CDR2 is YFSETQ. The CDR3 here is CAFPGRSYNEQFF. The CDR3 DNA is TGCGCTTTCCCGGGACGGTCCTACAATGAGCAGTTCTTC.

This clonotype was detected ten times or more. The chain joins TRBV7-8 to TRBJ2-5; TRBD2 aligns across 8 bases. The CDR3 length is 16 residues. V lost 1 base and J lost 4; bases outside the gene matches: 8. Germline CDR1 is SGHVS and CDR2 is FQNEAQ. Here the CDR3 reads CASSLGGLAGGETQYF. The DNA of the CDR3 is TGTGCCAGCAGCTTAGGAGGTTTGGCGGGGGGAGAGACCCAGTACTTC. The whole variable domain, remainder taken from reference TRBV7-8 and TRBJ2-5, is GAGVSQSPRYKVAKRGQDVALRCDPISGHVSLFWYQQALGQGPEFLTYFQNEAQLDKSGLPSDRFFAERPEGSVSTLKIQRTQQEDSAVYLCASSLGGLAGGETQYFGPGTRLLVL.

Worth noting for this clonotype: The junction and the germline gene differ at one end; a read error may be behind it. The V and J genes are TRBV7-7 and TRBJ2-3, with 14 bases lining up with TRBD2. The CDR3 contains 16 residues. Germline assignment: CDR1 SSHAT and CDR2 FNYEAQ (reference sequence). CDR3 coding DNA: TGTGCTAGCAGCCGACTAGCGGGGGGGCGCGCAGATACGCAGTATTTT. It is translated as CASSRLAGGRADTQYF.

The chain carries TRBV24-1 and TRBJ2-2; unclear D gene. CDR1 KGHDR and CDR2 SFDVKD come from the germline V gene. This CDR3 contains 14 residues. Between the trimmed V and J ends, which lost 3 bases and 7 bases, there was a span of 11 bases. CDR3 sequence: CATSDGQLDGELFF. In DNA, the CDR3 is TGTGCCACCAGTGATGGCCAGCTCGACGGGGAGCTGTTTTTT.

The chain joins TRBV5-1 to TRBJ2-5, with TRBD2 matching 7 bases. The germline CDR1 and CDR2 sequences are SGHRS and YFSETQ. CDR3 length: 14 amino acids. The ends lost 0 bases at V and 11 bases at J; junction bases unmatched: 10. The CDR3 region is CASSLGWGGNEQYF. CDR3 sequence (DNA): TGCGCCAGCAGCTTGGGCTGGGGGGGGAATGAGCAGTACTTC.

J is TRBJ2-7 and V is TRBV6-2 or TRBV6-3; 8 nucleotides line up with TRBD2. The CDR3 loop spans 14 amino acids. CDR1 and CDR2 from the germline V gene are MNHEY and SVGEGT. V lost 1 base to trimming and J lost 3 bases; unmatched junction nucleotides: 2. The CDR3 loop reads CASSYFSGDYEQYF. The DNA for the CDR3 is TGTGCCAGCAGTTACTTTAGCGGGGACTACGAGCAGTACTTC.

This clonotype was detected many times. The chain recombines TRBV10-3 with TRBJ1-5; no clear D gene. Germline CDR1 reads ENHRY; CDR2 reads SYGVKD. The CDR3 has 16 residues. Trimming pared 3 bases from V and 7 bases from J, leaving 19 bases between. CDR3 protein: CAISDRELLWGQPQHF. The CDR3 region has the DNA TGTGCCATCAGTGACCGGGAGCTCCTTTGGGGACAGCCCCAGCATTTT.

The chain combines TRBV7-3 with TRBJ1-5; D not resolved. CDR3 length equals 13 residues. Germline assignment: CDR1 SGHTA and CDR2 FQGTGA. Trimming shortened V by 1 base and J by 8 bases, and 9 bases separated the two germline ends. The CDR3 region is CASSLNPTEPQHF. For the CDR3, the DNA is TGTGCCAGCAGCTTAAACCCCACGGAGCCCCAGCATTTT.

This clonotype was recorded a few times. J is TRBJ2-1 and V is TRBV28; a weak D match, TRBD2 (6 bases). The CDR3 consists of 12 residues. Deletions cut 5 bases from V and 7 bases from J, with 9 bases between. The germline V gene encodes CDR1 MDHEN and CDR2 SYDVKM. CDR3 coding DNA: TGTGCCAGCAGTCCGGGGAGGAATGAGCAGTTCTTC. This sequence encodes CASSPGRNEQFF.